The clone carrying this T cell receptor (beta chain) was counted once. TCRdb keeps only in-frame clones here, not all; method: immunoSEQ multiplex PCR. This sample carries roughly 250,000 clones, roughly four fifths of them seen once, and the ten largest clones take 1.9%. This record belongs to a study of blood T cell repertoires in COVID-19. About the study: From T cells, B-cell-depleted T cells, or PBMCs came the material, which was cDNA or gDNA.

Trimming removed 0 bases at V and 1 base at J, with 6 bases between. The CDR3 totals 14 residues. Germline V gives CDR1 LGHNA, CDR2 YSLEER. The rearrangement links TRBV4-3 to TRBJ1-1, with unresolved D. This TCR came from a woman of 80 years or more with acute or convalescent COVID-19. The sample consisted of peripheral blood. The CDR3 DNA sequence: TGCGCCAGCAGCCAAGACAGGCGGAACACTGAAGCTTTCTTT. Translation gives CASSQDRRNTEAFF.